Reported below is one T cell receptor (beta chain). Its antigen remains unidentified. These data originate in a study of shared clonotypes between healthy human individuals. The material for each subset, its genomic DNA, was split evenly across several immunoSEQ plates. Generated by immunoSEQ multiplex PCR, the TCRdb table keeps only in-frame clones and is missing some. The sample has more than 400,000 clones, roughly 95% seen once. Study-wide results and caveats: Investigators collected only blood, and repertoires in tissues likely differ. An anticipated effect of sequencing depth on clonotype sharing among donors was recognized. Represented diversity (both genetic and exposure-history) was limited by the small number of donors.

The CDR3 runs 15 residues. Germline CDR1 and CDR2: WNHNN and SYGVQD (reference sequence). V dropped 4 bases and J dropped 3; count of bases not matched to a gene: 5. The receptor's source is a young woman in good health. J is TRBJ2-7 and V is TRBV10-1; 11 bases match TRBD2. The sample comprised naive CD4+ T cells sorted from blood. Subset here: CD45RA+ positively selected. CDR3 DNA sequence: TGCGCCAGCAGTGTTGGACTAGCGGGCTTCTACGAGCAGTACTTC. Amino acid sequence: CASSVGLAGFYEQYF.